This note documents a single TCR beta chain sequence. What it binds is not known. Method: immunoSEQ multiplex PCR; TCRdb's copy keeps in-frame clones and lacks some. The table shows 45,000 to 60,000 clones, with around 86% occurring only once. Germline V gene lookup returns CDR1 GTSNPN and CDR2 SVGIG (reference sequence). This CDR3 has 14 residues. V was clipped by 0 bases and J by 6 bases; unmatched bases: 6. These data are taken from a study of T cells in localized non-small cell lung cancer. Findings and caveats of the study: Those with higher blood T cell density had longer overall survival.

The source of this sequence is a man aged 40 to 70 with stage II lung adenocarcinoma. Here the sequenced sample was PBMCs, taken before any cancer treatment. V usage is TRBV30 and J usage is TRBJ2-3; 7 bases map to TRBD2. The CDR3 DNA sequence: TGTGCCTGGAGTGTACTGCAGGGAGGGGATACGCAGTATTTT. Its protein product is CAWSVLQGGDTQYF.